The following is a T cell receptor (beta chain) sequence with its context. Trimming took 2 bases from V and 4 from J, leaving 14 bases between them. Per germline, CDR1 SGHAT and CDR2 FQNNGV. This CDR3 spans 15 amino acids. Using immunoSEQ multiplex PCR, the repertoire was profiled, and TCRdb retains in-frame clones only, with some absent. The sample contains more than 300,000 clones, about 85% of which appear only once. The sample belongs to a study of Ad26.COV2.S vaccination and SARS-CoV-2 variants. Study as a whole: In the study, Ad26.COV2.S was injected intramuscularly once, or twice 56 days apart.

Treatment reported: roughly 18 received Ad26.COV2.S at low or high dose, single or two shots; several received placebo; per-sample allocation not given. The study sampled participants on day 63 after the first vaccine or placebo injection. The clonotype was recovered from a person between 18 and 65 years old who received the Ad26.COV2.S COVID-19 vaccine or a placebo. The chain employs TRBV11-2 and TRBJ2-5; D might be TRBD2 (5 bases). The specimen was peripheral blood, collected in a trial of Ad26.COV2.S vaccine versus placebo. DNA of the CDR3: TGTGCCAGCAGCTTATTTCGGGTAGGAGGAGAGACCCAGTACTTC. Its translation is CASSLFRVGGETQYF. The complete variable domain, with remaining parts taken from reference TRBV11-2 and TRBJ2-5, reads EAGVAQSPRYKIIEKRQSVAFWCNPISGHATLYWYQQILGQGPKLLIQFQNNGVVDDSQLPKDRFSAERLKGVDSTLKIQPAKLEDSAVYLCASSLFRVGGETQYFGPGTRLLVL.